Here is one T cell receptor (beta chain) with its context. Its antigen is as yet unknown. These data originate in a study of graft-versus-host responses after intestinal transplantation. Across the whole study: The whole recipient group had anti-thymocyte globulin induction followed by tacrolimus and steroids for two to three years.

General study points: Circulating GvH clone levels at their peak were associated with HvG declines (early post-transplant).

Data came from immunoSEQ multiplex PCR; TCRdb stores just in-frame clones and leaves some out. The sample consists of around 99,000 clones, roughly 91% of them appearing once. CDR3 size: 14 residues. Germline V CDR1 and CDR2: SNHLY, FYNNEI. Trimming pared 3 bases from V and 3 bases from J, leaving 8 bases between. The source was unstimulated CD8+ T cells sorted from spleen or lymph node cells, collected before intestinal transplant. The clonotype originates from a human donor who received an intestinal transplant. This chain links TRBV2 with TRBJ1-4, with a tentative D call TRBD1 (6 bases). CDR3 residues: CASSDRTANEKLFF. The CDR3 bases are TGTGCCAGCAGTGACCGGACAGCTAATGAAAAACTGTTTTTT.